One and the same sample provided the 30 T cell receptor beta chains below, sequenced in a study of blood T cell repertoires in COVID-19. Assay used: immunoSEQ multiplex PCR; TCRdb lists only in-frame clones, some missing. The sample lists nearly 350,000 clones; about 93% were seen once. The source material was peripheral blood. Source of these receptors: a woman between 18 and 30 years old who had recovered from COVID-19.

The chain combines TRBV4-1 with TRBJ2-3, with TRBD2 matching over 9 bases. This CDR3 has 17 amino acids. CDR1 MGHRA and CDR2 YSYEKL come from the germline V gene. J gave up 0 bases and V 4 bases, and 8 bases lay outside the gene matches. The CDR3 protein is CASSLSRTSDSTDTQYF. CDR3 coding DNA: TGCGCCAGCAGCCTGTCGAGGACTAGCGATAGCACAGATACGCAGTATTTT.

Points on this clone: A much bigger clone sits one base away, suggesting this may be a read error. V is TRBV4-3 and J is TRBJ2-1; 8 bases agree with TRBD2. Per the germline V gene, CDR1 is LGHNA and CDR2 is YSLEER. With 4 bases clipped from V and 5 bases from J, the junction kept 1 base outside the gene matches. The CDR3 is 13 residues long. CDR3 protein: CASSLGLDNEQFF. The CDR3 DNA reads TGCGCCAGCAGCCTGGGACTAGACAATGAGCAGTTCTTC.

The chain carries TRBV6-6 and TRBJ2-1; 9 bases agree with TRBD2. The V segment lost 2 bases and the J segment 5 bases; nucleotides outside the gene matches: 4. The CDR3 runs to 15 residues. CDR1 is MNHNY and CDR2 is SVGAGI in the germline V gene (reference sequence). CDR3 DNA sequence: TGTGCCAGCAGTTACGTAGCGGGAGAAGACAATGAGCAGTTCTTC. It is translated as CASSYVAGEDNEQFF.

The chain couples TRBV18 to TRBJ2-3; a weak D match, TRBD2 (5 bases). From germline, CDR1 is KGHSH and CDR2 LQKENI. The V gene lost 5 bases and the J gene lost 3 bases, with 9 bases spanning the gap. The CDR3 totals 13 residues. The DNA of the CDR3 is TGTGCCAGCTCAAGCACGGGGACAGATACGCAGTATTTT. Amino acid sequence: CASSSTGTDTQYF.

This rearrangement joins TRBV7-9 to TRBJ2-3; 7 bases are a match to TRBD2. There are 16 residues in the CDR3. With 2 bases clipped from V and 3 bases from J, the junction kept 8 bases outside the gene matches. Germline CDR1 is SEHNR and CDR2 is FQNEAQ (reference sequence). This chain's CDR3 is CASSLRTASGTDTQYF. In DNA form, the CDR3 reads TGTGCCAGCAGCTTACGTACGGCTAGCGGTACAGATACGCAGTATTTT.

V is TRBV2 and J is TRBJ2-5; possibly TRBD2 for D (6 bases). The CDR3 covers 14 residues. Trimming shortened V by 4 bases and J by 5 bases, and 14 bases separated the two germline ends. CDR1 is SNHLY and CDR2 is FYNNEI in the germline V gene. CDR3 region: CASSGEVHRETQYF. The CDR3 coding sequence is TGTGCCAGCAGTGGGGAGGTCCATCGGGAGACCCAGTACTTC.

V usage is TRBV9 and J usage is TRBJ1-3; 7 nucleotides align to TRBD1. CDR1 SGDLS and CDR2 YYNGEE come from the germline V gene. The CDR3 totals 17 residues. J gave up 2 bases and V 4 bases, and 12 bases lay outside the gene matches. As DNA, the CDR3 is TGTGCCAGCAGCCCGACGACAGGGTGGGGGACTGGAAACACCATATATTTT. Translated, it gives CASSPTTGWGTGNTIYF.

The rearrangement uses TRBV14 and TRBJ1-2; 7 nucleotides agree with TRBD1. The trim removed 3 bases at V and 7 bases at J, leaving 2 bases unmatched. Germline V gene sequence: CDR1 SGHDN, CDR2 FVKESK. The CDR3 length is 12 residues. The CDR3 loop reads CASSHRGIGYTF. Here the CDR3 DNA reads TGTGCCAGCAGCCACAGGGGGATTGGCTACACCTTC. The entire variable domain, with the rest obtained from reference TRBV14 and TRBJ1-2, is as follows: EAGVTQFPSHSVIEKGQTVTLRCDPISGHDNLYWYRRVMGKEIKFLLHFVKESKQDESGMPNNRFLAERTGGTYSTLKVQPAELEDSGVYFCASSHRGIGYTFGSGTRLTVV.

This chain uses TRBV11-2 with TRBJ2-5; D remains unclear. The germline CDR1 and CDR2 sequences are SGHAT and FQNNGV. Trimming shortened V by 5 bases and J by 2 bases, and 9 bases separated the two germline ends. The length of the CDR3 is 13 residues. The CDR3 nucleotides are TGTGCCAGCAGCCGCGAAAATCAAGAGACCCAGTACTTC. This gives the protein CASSRENQETQYF.

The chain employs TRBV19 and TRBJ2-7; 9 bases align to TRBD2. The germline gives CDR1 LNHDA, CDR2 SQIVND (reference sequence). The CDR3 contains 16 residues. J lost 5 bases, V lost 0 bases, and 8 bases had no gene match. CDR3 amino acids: CASSIDPGVAGDEQYV. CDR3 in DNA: TGTGCCAGTAGTATAGATCCCGGAGTAGCGGGAGACGAGCAGTACGTC.

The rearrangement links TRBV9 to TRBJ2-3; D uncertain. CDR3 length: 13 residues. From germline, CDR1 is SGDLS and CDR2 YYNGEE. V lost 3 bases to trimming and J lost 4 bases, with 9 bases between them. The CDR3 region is CASSALSADTQYF. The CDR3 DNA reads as TGTGCCAGCAGCGCCCTAAGCGCAGATACGCAGTATTTT.

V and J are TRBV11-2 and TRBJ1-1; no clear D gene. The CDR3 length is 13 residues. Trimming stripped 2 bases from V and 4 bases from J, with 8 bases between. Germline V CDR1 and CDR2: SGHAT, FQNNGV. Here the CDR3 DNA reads TGTGCCAGCAGCTTATCTCTAGGCACTGAAGCTTTCTTT. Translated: CASSLSLGTEAFF. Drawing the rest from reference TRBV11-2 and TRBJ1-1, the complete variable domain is EAGVAQSPRYKIIEKRQSVAFWCNPISGHATLYWYQQILGQGPKLLIQFQNNGVVDDSQLPKDRFSAERLKGVDSTLKIQPAKLEDSAVYLCASSLSLGTEAFFGQGTRLTVV.

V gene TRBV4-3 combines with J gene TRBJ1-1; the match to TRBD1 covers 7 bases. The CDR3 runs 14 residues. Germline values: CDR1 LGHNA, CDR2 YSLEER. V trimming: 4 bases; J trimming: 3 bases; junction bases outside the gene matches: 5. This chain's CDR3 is CASSLGQQDTEAFF. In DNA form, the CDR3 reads TGCGCCAGCAGCCTGGGACAGCAAGACACTGAAGCTTTCTTT.

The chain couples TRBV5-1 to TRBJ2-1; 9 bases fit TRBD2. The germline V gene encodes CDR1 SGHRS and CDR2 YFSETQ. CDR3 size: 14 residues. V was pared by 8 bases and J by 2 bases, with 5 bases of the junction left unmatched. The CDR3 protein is CASATSGTYNEQFF. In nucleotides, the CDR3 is TGCGCCAGTGCGACTAGCGGAACCTACAATGAGCAGTTCTTC.

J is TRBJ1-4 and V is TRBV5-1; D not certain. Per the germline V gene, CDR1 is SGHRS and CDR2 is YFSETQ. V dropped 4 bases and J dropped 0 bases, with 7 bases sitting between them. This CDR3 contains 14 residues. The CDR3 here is CASSLGSTNEKLFF. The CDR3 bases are TGCGCCAGCAGCCTAGGTTCAACTAATGAAAAACTGTTTTTT.

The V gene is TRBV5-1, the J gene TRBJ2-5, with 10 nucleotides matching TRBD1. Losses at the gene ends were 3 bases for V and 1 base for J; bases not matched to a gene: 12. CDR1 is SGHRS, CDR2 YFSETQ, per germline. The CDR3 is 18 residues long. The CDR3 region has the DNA TGCGCCAGCAGCTCCACCGGGCTTAGACAGGGGGCCCAAGAGACCCAGTACTTC. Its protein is CASSSTGLRQGAQETQYF.

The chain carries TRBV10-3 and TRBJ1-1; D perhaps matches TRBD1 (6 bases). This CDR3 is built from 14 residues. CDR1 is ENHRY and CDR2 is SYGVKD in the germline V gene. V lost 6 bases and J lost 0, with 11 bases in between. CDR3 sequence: CAIRQGNMNTEAFF. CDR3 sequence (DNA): TGTGCCATCAGGCAGGGGAACATGAACACTGAAGCTTTCTTT.

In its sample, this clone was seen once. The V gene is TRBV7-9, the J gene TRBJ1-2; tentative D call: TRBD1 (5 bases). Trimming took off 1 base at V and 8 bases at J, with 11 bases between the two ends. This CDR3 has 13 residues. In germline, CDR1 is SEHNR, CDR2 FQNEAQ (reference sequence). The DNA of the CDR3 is TGTGCCAGCAGCTTAGAGACAGCCAGCGGCTACACCTTC. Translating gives CASSLETASGYTF.

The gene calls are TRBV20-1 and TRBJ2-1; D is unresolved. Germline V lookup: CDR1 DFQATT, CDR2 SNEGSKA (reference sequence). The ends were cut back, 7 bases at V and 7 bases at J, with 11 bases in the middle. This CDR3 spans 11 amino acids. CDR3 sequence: CSVRRTNEQFF. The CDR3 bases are TGCAGTGTCAGGCGTACGAATGAGCAGTTCTTC.

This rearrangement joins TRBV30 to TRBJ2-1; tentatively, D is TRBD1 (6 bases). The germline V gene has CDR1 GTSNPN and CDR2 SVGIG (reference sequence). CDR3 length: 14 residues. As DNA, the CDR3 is TGTGCAGAGACCCTAGGGGGTAGATACAATGAGCAGTTCTTC. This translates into CAETLGGRYNEQFF.

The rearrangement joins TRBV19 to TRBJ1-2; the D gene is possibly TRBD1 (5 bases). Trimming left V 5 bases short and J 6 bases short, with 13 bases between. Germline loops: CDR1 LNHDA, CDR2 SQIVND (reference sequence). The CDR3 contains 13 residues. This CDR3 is CASSLAGEHGYTF. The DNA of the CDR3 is TGTGCCAGTAGTCTGGCGGGGGAGCATGGCTACACCTTC.

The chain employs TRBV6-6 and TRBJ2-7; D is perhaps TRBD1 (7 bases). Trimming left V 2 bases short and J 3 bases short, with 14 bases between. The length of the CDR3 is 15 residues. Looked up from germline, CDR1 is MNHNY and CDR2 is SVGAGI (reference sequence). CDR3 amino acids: CASSYGGGGDYEQYV. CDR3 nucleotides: TGTGCCAGCAGTTACGGAGGAGGGGGCGACTACGAGCAGTACGTC.

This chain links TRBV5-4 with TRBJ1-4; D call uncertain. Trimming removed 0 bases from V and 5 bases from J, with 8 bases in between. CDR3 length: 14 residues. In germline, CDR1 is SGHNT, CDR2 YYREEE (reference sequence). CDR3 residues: CASSLGSANEKLFF. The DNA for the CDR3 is TGTGCCAGCAGCTTGGGTTCAGCGAATGAAAAACTGTTTTTT.

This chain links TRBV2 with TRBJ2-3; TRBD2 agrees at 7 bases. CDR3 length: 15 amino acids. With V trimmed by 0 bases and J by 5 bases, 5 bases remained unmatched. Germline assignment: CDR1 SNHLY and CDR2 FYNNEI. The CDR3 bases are TGTGCCAGCAGTGAAGCGGGAGGGCCGCGAGATACGCAGTATTTT. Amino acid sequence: CASSEAGGPRDTQYF.

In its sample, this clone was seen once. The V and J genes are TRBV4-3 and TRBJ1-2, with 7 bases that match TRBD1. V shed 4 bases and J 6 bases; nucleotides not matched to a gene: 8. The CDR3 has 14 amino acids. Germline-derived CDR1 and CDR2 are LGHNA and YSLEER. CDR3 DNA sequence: TGCGCCAGCAGCCTTCTAGACAGGGAAGATGGCTACACCTTC. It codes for CASSLLDREDGYTF.

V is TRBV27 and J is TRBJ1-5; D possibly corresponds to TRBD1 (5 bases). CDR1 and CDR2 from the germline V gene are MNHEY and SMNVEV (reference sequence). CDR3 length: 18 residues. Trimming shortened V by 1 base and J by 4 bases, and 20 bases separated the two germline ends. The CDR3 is CASSLFPEPGMGNQPQHF. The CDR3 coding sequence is TGTGCCAGCAGTTTATTTCCCGAACCAGGGATGGGTAATCAGCCCCAGCATTTT.

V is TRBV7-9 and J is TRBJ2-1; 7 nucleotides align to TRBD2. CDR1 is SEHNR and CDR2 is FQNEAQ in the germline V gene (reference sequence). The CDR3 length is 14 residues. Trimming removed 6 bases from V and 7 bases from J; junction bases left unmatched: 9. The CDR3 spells CASSLNMGGNEQFF. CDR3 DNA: TGTGCCAGCAGTTTAAACATGGGGGGGAATGAGCAGTTCTTC.

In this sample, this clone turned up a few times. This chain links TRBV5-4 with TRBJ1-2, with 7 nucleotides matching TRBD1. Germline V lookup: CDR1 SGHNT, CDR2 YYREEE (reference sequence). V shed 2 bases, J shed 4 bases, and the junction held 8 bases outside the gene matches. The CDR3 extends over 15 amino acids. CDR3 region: CASSLIEGAGYGYTF. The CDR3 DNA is TGTGCCAGCAGCTTAATAGAGGGGGCCGGCTATGGCTACACCTTC.

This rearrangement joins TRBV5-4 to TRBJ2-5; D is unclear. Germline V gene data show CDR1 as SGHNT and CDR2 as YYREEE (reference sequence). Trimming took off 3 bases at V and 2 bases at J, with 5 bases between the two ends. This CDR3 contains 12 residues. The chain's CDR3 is CASSSSQETQYF. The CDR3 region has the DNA TGTGCCAGCAGCTCGTCTCAAGAGACCCAGTACTTC.

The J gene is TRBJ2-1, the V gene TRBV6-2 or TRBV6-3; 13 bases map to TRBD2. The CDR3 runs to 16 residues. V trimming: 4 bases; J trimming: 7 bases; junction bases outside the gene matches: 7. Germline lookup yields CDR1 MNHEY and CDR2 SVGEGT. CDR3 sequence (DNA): TGTGCCAGCAGTTTTGGACTAGCGGGAGATTGGAATGAGCAGTTCTTC. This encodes CASSFGLAGDWNEQFF.